Below, 3 T cell receptor beta chains from the same sample are listed, as sequenced in a study of blood T cell repertoires in COVID-19. TCRdb's table, derived via immunoSEQ multiplex PCR, lists solely in-frame clones and lacks some. The table includes approximately 170,000 clones, under 90% detected once. What was sequenced was PBMCs or T cells enriched from blood (not recorded which). The receptors originated from a woman between 50 and 59 years old who had recovered from COVID-19.

There are a few counts of this clone. The genes are TRBV29-1 and TRBJ2-2; TRBD1 matches 11 bases. CDR3 length: 14 amino acids. V shed 7 bases, J shed 6 bases, and the junction held 7 bases outside the gene matches. Per the germline V gene, CDR1 is SQVTM and CDR2 is ANQGSEA. Written as DNA, the CDR3 is TGCAGCGCGCCGGGACAGGGGGACTCCGGGGAGCTGTTTTTT. It codes for CSAPGQGDSGELFF.

V gene TRBV28 combines with J gene TRBJ2-1, with 10 bases lining up with TRBD2. The CDR3 has 15 amino acids. V lost 1 base, J lost 12 bases, and 9 bases stayed unmatched. Germline CDR1 reads MDHEN; CDR2 reads SYDVKM. CDR3 DNA sequence: TGTGCCAGCAGTTTATCAGCGGGAGGGCCGGGTGCGCAGTTCTTC. This encodes CASSLSAGGPGAQFF.

The chain links TRBV29-1 to TRBJ2-2, with TRBD1 matching 7 bases. The V segment lost 5 bases and the J segment 2 bases; nucleotides outside the gene matches: 5. The CDR3 contains 14 residues. Germline CDR1 SQVTM, CDR2 ANQGSEA. CDR3 residues: CSVTGALNTGELFF. The DNA of the CDR3 is TGCAGCGTTACAGGGGCCTTAAACACCGGGGAGCTGTTTTTT.